The clone carrying this T cell receptor beta chain has ten or more counts. Antigen unknown. The sample is drawn from a study of T cells after yellow fever vaccination. In germline, CDR1 is SGHTA, CDR2 FQGTGA. V was clipped by 4 bases and J by 4 bases; unmatched bases: 6. This CDR3 region has 15 residues. TCRdb re-analysed the 5' RACE reads in MiXCR, keeping a single row per CDR3 protein. The top ten clones hold 2.9% of a sample with 150,000 to 200,000 distinct CDR3 sequences, about 6.2% of them seen once. Points from the study as a whole: At less than 97% for CD4 and 70% to 90% for CD8, most primary-vaccination clones showed up again after the booster.

This chain joins TRBV7-3 and TRBJ1-1; 10 nucleotides match TRBD1. The TCR comes from a man younger than 35 who received the YFV17D yellow fever vaccine. The sequencing here drew on CD4+ T cells sorted from PBMCs, taken on the day of the first yellow fever vaccination. CDR3 region: CASSSTGTGATEAFF. The CDR3 DNA reads TGTGCCAGCAGCTCAACCGGGACAGGGGCCACTGAAGCTTTCTTT.